This T cell receptor (beta chain) was captured in a study of metastatic and nonmetastatic thyroid tumors. Study-wide context: Repertoires from malignant and benign thyroid patients were compared across blood and tumor or nodule tissue. Notes on the study in general: Relative to benign nodules, malignant thyroid tumors were reportedly characterized by significantly elevated TCR beta diversity in blood and tumor.

The CDR3 totals 14 residues. V lost 7 bases and J lost 7, with 19 bases in between. Germline V CDR1 and CDR2: ENHRY, SYGVKD. Thyroid surgery was preceded by no treatment in any patient. In regard to this clone: What it recognizes is unknown.

In the original workflow: Construction of a distant-metastasis classifier for papillary thyroid cancer relied on CDR3 differences across clinicopathological groups. TCRdb recomputed clones from the PCR reads via MiXCR. What appears here as the V and J calls and clone size reflects TCRdb's work, not the paper's. The data contain about 15,000 clones, about 20% of them seen just once; the ten biggest clones take up less than 15%. The chain is built from TRBV10-3 and TRBJ1-2, with D hard to call. The sequenced sample was blood. The clonotype originates from a female donor with papillary thyroid cancer or a benign thyroid nodule (not recorded which). Some clones in this sample may be carry-over from other donors' samples. CDR3 coding DNA: TGTGCCATCACCCTCGTTAGACATGGCTTTGGCTACACCTTC. Protein sequence: CAITLVRHGFGYTF.